This T cell receptor (beta chain) emerged from a study of T cells in Graves' hyperthyroidism and ophthalmopathy. The CDR3 sequence is 13 residues long. Germline CDR1 and CDR2: SEHNR and FQNEAQ (reference sequence). Trimming left V 3 bases short and J 1 base short, with 6 bases between. Researchers barred patients who had uncontrolled infection, other autoimmune disease, pregnancy or lactation. The study based diagnoses on clinical symptoms, serum thyroxine and TRAb, thyroid ultrasound and orbital computed tomography. The investigators amplified TCR beta CDR3 regions from RNA transcripts. The primer set for the first-round RT-PCR of the TCR CDR3 was HTBI. One entry per CDR3 protein results from TCRdb running MiXCR on the multiplex PCR reads. The table has 500,000 to 600,000 distinct CDR3 sequences, under 60% seen once.

Sequenced: peripheral blood or thyroid tissue (not recorded which). The source is an adult woman with Graves' disease, either hyperthyroidism or ophthalmopathy (not recorded which). The chain uses TRBV7-9 and TRBJ1-2; D call uncertain. In nucleotides, the CDR3 is TGTGCCAGCAGCTTGGTTCTTAACTATGGCTACACCTTC. Encoded protein: CASSLVLNYGYTF.